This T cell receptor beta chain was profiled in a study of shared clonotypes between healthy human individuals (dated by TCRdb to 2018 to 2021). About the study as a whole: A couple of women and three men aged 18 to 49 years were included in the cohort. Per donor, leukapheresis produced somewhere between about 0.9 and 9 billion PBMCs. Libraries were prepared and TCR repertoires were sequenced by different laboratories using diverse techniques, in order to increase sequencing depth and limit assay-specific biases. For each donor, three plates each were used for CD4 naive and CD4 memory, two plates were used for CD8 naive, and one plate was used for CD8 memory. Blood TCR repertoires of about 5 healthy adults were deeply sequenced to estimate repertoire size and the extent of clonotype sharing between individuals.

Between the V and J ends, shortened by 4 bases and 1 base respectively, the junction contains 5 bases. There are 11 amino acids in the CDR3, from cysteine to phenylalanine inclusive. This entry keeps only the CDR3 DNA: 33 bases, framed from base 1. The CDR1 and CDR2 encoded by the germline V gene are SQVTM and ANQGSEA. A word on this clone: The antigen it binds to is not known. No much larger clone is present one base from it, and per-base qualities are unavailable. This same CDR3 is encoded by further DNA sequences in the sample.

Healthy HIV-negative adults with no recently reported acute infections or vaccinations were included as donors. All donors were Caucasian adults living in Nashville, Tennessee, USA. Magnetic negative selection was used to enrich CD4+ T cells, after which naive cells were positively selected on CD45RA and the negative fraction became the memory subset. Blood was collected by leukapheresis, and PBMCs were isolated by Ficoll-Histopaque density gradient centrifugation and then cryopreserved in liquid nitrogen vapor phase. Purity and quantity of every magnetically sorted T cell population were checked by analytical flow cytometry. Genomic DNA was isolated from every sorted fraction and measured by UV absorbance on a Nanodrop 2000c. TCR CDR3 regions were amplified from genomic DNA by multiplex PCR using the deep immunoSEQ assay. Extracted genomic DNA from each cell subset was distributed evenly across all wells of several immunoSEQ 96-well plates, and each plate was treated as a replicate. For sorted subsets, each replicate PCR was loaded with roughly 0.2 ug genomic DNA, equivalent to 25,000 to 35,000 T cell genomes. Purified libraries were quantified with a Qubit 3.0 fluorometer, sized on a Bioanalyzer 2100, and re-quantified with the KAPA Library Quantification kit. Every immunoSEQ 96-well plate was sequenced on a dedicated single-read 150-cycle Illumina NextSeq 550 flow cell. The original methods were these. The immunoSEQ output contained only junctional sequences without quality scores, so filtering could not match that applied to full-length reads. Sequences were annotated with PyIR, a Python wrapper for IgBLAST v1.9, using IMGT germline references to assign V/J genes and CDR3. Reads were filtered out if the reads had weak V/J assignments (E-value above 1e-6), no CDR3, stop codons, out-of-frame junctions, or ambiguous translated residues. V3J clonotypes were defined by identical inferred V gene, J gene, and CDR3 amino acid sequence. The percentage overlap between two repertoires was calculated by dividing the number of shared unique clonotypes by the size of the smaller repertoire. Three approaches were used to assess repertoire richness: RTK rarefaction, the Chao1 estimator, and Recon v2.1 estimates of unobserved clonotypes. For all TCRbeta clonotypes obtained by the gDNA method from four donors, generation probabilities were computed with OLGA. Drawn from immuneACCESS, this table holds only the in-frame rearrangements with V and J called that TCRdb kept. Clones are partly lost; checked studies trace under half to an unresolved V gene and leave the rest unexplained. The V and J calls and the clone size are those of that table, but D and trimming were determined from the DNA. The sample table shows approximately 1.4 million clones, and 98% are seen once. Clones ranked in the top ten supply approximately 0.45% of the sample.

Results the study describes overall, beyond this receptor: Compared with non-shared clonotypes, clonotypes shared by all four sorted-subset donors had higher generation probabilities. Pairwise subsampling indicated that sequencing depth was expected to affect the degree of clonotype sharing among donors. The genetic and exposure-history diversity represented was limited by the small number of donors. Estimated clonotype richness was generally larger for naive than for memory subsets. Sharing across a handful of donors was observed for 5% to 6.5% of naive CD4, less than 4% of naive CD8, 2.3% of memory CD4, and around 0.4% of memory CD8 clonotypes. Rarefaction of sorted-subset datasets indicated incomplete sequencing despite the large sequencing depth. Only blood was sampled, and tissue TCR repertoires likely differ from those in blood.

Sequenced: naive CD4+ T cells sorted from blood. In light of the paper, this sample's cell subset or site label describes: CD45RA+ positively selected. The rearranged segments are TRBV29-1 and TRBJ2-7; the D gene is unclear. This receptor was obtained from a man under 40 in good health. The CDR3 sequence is CSVVGSYEQYF. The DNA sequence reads TGCAGCGTTGTAGGGTCCTACGAGCAGTACTTC.